Listed below are T cell receptor beta chains from one sample, sequenced in a study of identical twins. TCRdb used MiXCR to reprocess the 5' RACE reads, holding one entry per CDR3 protein. In the table there are roughly 480,000 distinct CDR3 sequences, 24% of which are singletons. These data were also filed under a second study, of T cells expressing NK-cell markers.

Sequenced: CD4+ T cells sorted from blood. Receptors originate from a woman aged 18-30 years in good health. Each CDR3 is given with its conserved first and last residue. The D gene is left open where the match is weak. A row's size may be missing; if present it is once, few, many or a size class.

J gene: TRBJ1-6; V gene: TRBV5-1; clone size: NA; D gene: NA; CDR3 protein: CASSLEVLGNSPLHF; CDR3 DNA: TGCGCCAGCAGCTTGGAGGTCCTTGGTAATTCACCCCTCCACTTT
J gene: TRBJ1-1; V gene: TRBV12-3/TRBV12-4; clone size: few; D gene: NA; CDR3 protein: CASRTGSMAFF; CDR3 DNA: TGTGCCAGCAGAACAGGGTCTATGGCTTTCTTT
J gene: TRBJ2-7; V gene: TRBV6-1; clone size: NA; D gene: TRBD1; CDR3 protein: CASSPNPTWTGPSSYEQYF; CDR3 DNA: TGTGCCAGCAGTCCGAACCCCACTTGGACAGGGCCAAGCTCCTACGAGCAGTACTTC
J gene: TRBJ1-4; V gene: TRBV5-1; clone size: NA; D gene: NA; CDR3 protein: CASITNEKLFF; CDR3 DNA: TGCGCCAGCATTACGAATGAAAAACTGTTTTTT
J gene: TRBJ2-7; V gene: TRBV10-1; clone size: NA; D gene: TRBD1; CDR3 protein: CASSEWLGTGVAAEQYF; CDR3 DNA: TGCGCCAGCAGTGAGTGGTTGGGGACAGGGGTCGCAGCCGAGCAGTACTTC
J gene: TRBJ1-2; V gene: TRBV12-3/TRBV12-4; clone size: few; D gene: NA; CDR3 protein: CASSGRILYGYTF; CDR3 DNA: TGTGCCAGCAGTGGACGGATTCTCTATGGCTACACCTTC
J gene: TRBJ2-7; V gene: TRBV6-5; clone size: NA; D gene: NA; CDR3 protein: CASSYGSGRHEQYF; CDR3 DNA: TGTGCCAGCAGTTACGGATCGGGGAGACACGAGCAGTACTTC
J gene: TRBJ2-1; V gene: TRBV9; clone size: many; D gene: NA; CDR3 protein: CASSVVPEEYNEQFF; CDR3 DNA: TGTGCCAGCAGCGTAGTACCAGAGGAATACAATGAGCAGTTCTTC
J gene: TRBJ2-1; V gene: TRBV18; clone size: few; D gene: TRBD2; CDR3 protein: CASSRRGNEQFF; CDR3 DNA: TGTGCCAGCTCACGGCGGGGGAATGAGCAGTTCTTC
J gene: TRBJ1-1; V gene: TRBV20-1; clone size: NA; D gene: NA; CDR3 protein: CSAPYRDEAFF; CDR3 DNA: TGCAGTGCGCCTTACAGGGATGAAGCTTTCTTT
J gene: TRBJ2-3; V gene: TRBV20-1; clone size: NA; D gene: NA; CDR3 protein: CSASPLGEVKDTQYF; CDR3 DNA: TGCAGTGCTAGCCCTCTGGGGGAAGTAAAGGATACGCAGTATTTT
J gene: TRBJ2-1; V gene: TRBV9; clone size: NA; D gene: TRBD2; CDR3 protein: CASSNNLAGKTSYNEQFF; CDR3 DNA: TGTGCCAGCAGCAACAACTTAGCGGGGAAGACCTCCTACAATGAGCAGTTCTTC
J gene: TRBJ2-1; V gene: TRBV4-1; clone size: many; D gene: NA; CDR3 protein: CASSQDRSGYYNEQFF; CDR3 DNA: TGCGCCAGCAGCCAAGATAGGTCGGGATACTACAATGAGCAGTTCTTC
J gene: TRBJ1-2; V gene: TRBV28; clone size: NA; D gene: NA; CDR3 protein: CASSRGSPNNYGYTF; CDR3 DNA: TGTGCCAGCAGTAGGGGGTCCCCTAATAACTATGGCTACACCTTC
J gene: TRBJ2-7; V gene: TRBV7-2; clone size: few; D gene: TRBD2; CDR3 protein: CASNPSGLSYEQYF; CDR3 DNA: TGTGCCAGCAACCCTAGCGGGTTGTCCTACGAGCAGTACTTC